Following are 24 T cell receptor beta chains from one sample sequenced in a study of cytomegalovirus exposure and HLA in healthy donors. PCR used 60 Vbeta primers and 13 Jbeta primers. Profiled with immunoSEQ multiplex PCR; TCRdb holds only in-frame clones, not every one. The sample yields some 100,000 clones, less than 75% seen once. The material sequenced was PBMCs. These receptors were obtained from a woman aged 30 to 39 in good health and CMV-seropositive.

The rearrangement links TRBV5-1 to TRBJ2-1; TRBD1 is a possible D gene (5 bases). The CDR3 length is 15 residues. V was pared by 0 bases and J by 4 bases, with 11 bases between. The V gene's germline CDR1 is SGHRS and CDR2 YFSETQ. The CDR3 region is CASSLEVQAYNEQFF. CDR3 sequence (DNA): TGCGCCAGCAGCTTGGAAGTACAGGCGTACAATGAGCAGTTCTTC.

The chain carries TRBV9 and TRBJ1-2; 8 bases align to TRBD1. From germline, CDR1 is SGDLS and CDR2 YYNGEE. With 2 bases clipped from V and 4 bases from J, the junction kept 13 bases outside the gene matches. This CDR3 spans 17 amino acids. The CDR3 region is CASSVRAGTGEPYGYTF. In nucleotides, the CDR3 is TGTGCCAGCAGCGTCCGTGCCGGGACAGGCGAACCCTATGGCTACACCTTC.

The chain is built from TRBV5-4 and TRBJ2-3, with 14 bases lining up with TRBD2. This CDR3 is built from 17 residues. The ends lost 9 bases at V and 0 bases at J; junction bases unmatched: 9. Germline V lookup: CDR1 SGHNT, CDR2 YYREEE (reference sequence). CDR3 bases: TGTGCCATCAAAAGGGGACTAGCGGGGGTAAGCACAGATACGCAGTATTTT. It codes for CAIKRGLAGVSTDTQYF.

The rearrangement joins TRBV6-5 to TRBJ2-2; 7 nucleotides line up with TRBD1. There are 15 residues in the CDR3. Trimming took 2 bases from V and 8 from J; bases not matched to a gene: 8. Germline CDR1 is MNHEY and CDR2 is SVGAGI. In nucleotides, the CDR3 is TGTGCCAGCAGTTACCGGGACAGTGGCGGGGGGGAGCTGTTTTTT. Encoded protein: CASSYRDSGGGELFF.

The chain joins TRBV4-2 to TRBJ2-1; 7 bases are a match to TRBD2. CDR1 is LGHNA, CDR2 YNFKEQ, per germline. CDR3 length equals 16 residues. Trimming removed 0 bases from V and 4 bases from J; junction bases left unmatched: 6. CDR3 bases: TGTGCCAGCAGCCAAGAGCGGGGGATCGCTTACAATGAGCAGTTCTTC. Protein sequence: CASSQERGIAYNEQFF.

The chain employs TRBV12-5 and TRBJ1-5; a weak D match, TRBD1 (6 bases). Trimming shortened V by 7 bases and J by 3 bases, and 16 bases separated the two germline ends. This CDR3 region has 15 residues. Per the germline V gene, CDR1 is LGHNT and CDR2 is FRNRAP. The CDR3 DNA is TGTGCTAGTGCCCCGGGACACGGAGCCAATCAGCCCCAGCATTTT. It yields the protein CASAPGHGANQPQHF.

V gene TRBV6-6 combines with J gene TRBJ1-2; 7 nucleotides align to TRBD1. The CDR3 has 15 amino acids. In germline, CDR1 is MNHNY, CDR2 SVGAGI (reference sequence). With V trimmed by 4 bases and J by 5 bases, 10 bases remained unmatched. CDR3 in DNA: TGTGCCAGCAGTTTCAACCCGGGACAGACATATGGCTACACCTTC. This encodes CASSFNPGQTYGYTF.

With regard to this clone: One junction end disagrees with the germline gene, perhaps due to a read error. This chain uses TRBV7-7 with TRBJ1-5; no clear D gene. This CDR3 has 16 amino acids. Germline CDR1 SSHAT, CDR2 FNYEAQ (reference sequence). This CDR3 is CASSLGSGKDNQPQHF. For the CDR3, the DNA is TGTGCTAGCAGCTTAGGGAGCGGTAAGGACAATCAGCCCCAGCATTTT.

V and J are TRBV4-1 and TRBJ1-5; a possible D gene is TRBD1 (6 bases). This CDR3 has 14 residues. Germline V gene data show CDR1 as MGHRA and CDR2 as YSYEKL. V was trimmed by 4 bases and J by 2 bases, leaving 9 bases between them. The CDR3, as DNA: TGCGCCAGCAGCCGAGGGGGTGGCAATCAGCCCCAGCATTTT. Its translation: CASSRGGGNQPQHF.

The CDR3 here is CASSLDLGLQETQYF. CDR3 DNA: TGTGCCAGCAGCTTAGATCTGGGCCTCCAAGAGACCCAGTACTTC. The chain carries TRBV11-2 and TRBJ2-5; D not certain. V lost 0 bases and J 1 base, leaving 9 bases between the germline ends. CDR3 size: 15 residues. CDR1 SGHAT and CDR2 FQNNGV come from the germline V gene.

The gene calls are TRBV7-2 and TRBJ2-2; 9 bases align to TRBD2. Germline V CDR1 and CDR2: SGHTA, FQGNSA. V shed 4 bases and J 5 bases; nucleotides not matched to a gene: 11. The CDR3 spans 17 residues. The CDR3 coding sequence is TGTGCCAGCAGCTCCCGGCGGGGGGGGGTGTGGACCGGGGAGCTGTTTTTT. Its translation: CASSSRRGGVWTGELFF.

The gene calls are TRBV12-5 and TRBJ2-2; TRBD2 matches 11 bases. This CDR3 region has 17 residues. The germline V gene encodes CDR1 LGHNT and CDR2 FRNRAP. Trimming cost V 4 bases and J 0 bases; bases outside gene matches: 4. The CDR3 protein is CASGSSGGTSNTGELFF. The DNA of the CDR3 is TGTGCTAGTGGTTCTAGCGGGGGGACATCGAACACCGGGGAGCTGTTTTTT.

The chain couples TRBV18 to TRBJ1-2, with D perhaps TRBD1 (5 bases). This CDR3 comprises 12 residues. Germline CDR1 and CDR2: KGHSH and LQKENI. Trimming pared 5 bases from V and 8 bases from J, leaving 12 bases between. CDR3 in amino acids: CASSEDTYGYTF. The CDR3 nucleotides read TGTGCCAGCTCAGAGGACACCTACGGCTACACCTTC.

This clone was counted only a few times. V and J are TRBV5-1 and TRBJ1-1, with no clear D. Germline V gene lookup returns CDR1 SGHRS and CDR2 YFSETQ. This CDR3 comprises 12 residues. V was shortened by 0 bases and J by 6 bases, with 6 bases between the two germline ends. CDR3 residues: CASSLVESEAFF. As DNA, the CDR3 is TGCGCCAGCAGCTTGGTGGAGTCTGAAGCTTTCTTT.

The chain's CDR3 is CSVEAGIVGAGGYTF. The DNA of the CDR3 is TGCAGCGTTGAAGCGGGGATTGTGGGGGCAGGTGGCTACACCTTC. The chain employs TRBV29-1 and TRBJ1-2; a possible D gene is TRBD1 (6 bases). The CDR3 consists of 15 residues. V shed 1 base and J shed 7 bases, with 19 bases lying between them. The germline V gene has CDR1 SQVTM and CDR2 ANQGSEA.

The rearrangement joins TRBV6-4 to TRBJ2-1; 11 bases line up with TRBD2. CDR1 MRHNA and CDR2 SNTAGT come from the germline V gene. With 6 bases clipped from V and 6 bases from J, the junction kept 4 bases outside the gene matches. The CDR3 covers 14 residues. Here the CDR3 reads CASRIAGGPNEQFF. CDR3 bases: TGTGCCAGCAGAATAGCGGGGGGGCCCAATGAGCAGTTCTTC.

V usage is TRBV5-6 and J usage is TRBJ2-5; perhaps TRBD1 as D (6 bases). The end of the DNA aligns better with TRBJ2-7, so the J call may be wrong. Germline CDR1 SGHDT, CDR2 YYEEEE. This CDR3 comprises 15 residues. CDR3 residues: CASSLLGQSSYEQYF. CDR3 DNA sequence: TGTGCCAGCAGTCTACTCGGACAGAGCTCCTACGAGCAGTACTTC.

The chain carries TRBV7-2 and TRBJ2-7; the D gene is possibly TRBD1 (6 bases). CDR1 SGHTA and CDR2 FQGNSA come from the germline V gene. Trimming took off 5 bases at V and 3 bases at J, with 17 bases between the two ends. This CDR3 has 15 residues. CDR3 DNA sequence: TGTGCCAGCAGCCCAGGTGGGACATACCTCTACGAGCAGTACTTC. Its translation is CASSPGGTYLYEQYF.

The chain couples TRBV5-5 to TRBJ1-2; D unresolved. CDR1 SGHKS and CDR2 YYEKEE come from the germline V gene (reference sequence). V was shortened by 4 bases and J by 5 bases, with 9 bases between the two germline ends. CDR3 length: 12 residues. This chain's CDR3 is CASSVEYYGYTF. CDR3 DNA sequence: TGTGCCAGCAGCGTAGAATATTATGGCTACACCTTC.

The rearrangement joins TRBV2 to TRBJ1-2; 7 bases are shared with TRBD1. This CDR3 region has 15 residues. Germline V gene lookup returns CDR1 SNHLY and CDR2 FYNNEI. V was clipped by 6 bases and J by 4 bases; unmatched bases: 11. CDR3 sequence reads: CASRGGQTSFYGYTF. The DNA for the CDR3 is TGTGCCAGCAGGGGGGGACAGACTTCCTTCTATGGCTACACCTTC.

This clone was seen a few times. The CDR3 is CASSLGQPNTEAFF. The CDR3 DNA reads as TGCGCCAGCAGCTTGGGACAGCCTAACACTGAAGCTTTCTTT. The rearrangement links TRBV5-1 to TRBJ1-1; tentative D call: TRBD1 (5 bases). Germline V CDR1 and CDR2: SGHRS, YFSETQ. V was pared by 0 bases and J by 2 bases, with 8 bases between. The CDR3 is 14 residues long.

V gene TRBV19 combines with J gene TRBJ1-1, with 8 bases lining up with TRBD1. The V and J ends lost 6 bases and 10 bases, in that order; junction bases with no gene match: 10. CDR1 and CDR2 from the germline V gene are LNHDA and SQIVND (reference sequence). The CDR3 has 13 residues. The CDR3 nucleotides are TGTGCCAGTAGCATTACTAGAGGACAGGGAGCTTTCTTT. Protein product: CASSITRGQGAFF.

The chain has TRBV18 and TRBJ1-1; D perhaps matches TRBD1 (6 bases). The CDR3 covers 17 residues. V lost 6 bases, J lost 6 bases, and 26 bases lay in between. CDR1 is KGHSH, CDR2 LQKENI, per germline. DNA of the CDR3: TGTGCCAGCTCCCTACTTCCAACACGGACAGAAGGGGCTGAAGCTTTCTTT. Encoded protein: CASSLLPTRTEGAEAFF.

This chain connects TRBV10-2 to TRBJ1-5, with a weak D call TRBD1 (5 bases). Germline V gene sequence: CDR1 WSHSY, CDR2 SAAADI. The CDR3 extends over 13 amino acids. Trimming shortened V by 3 bases and J by 7 bases, and 10 bases separated the two germline ends. Here the CDR3 reads CASSDQGRQPQHF. CDR3 nucleotides: TGCGCCAGCAGTGACCAGGGCAGGCAGCCCCAGCATTTT.